This paragraph reports one T cell receptor beta chain. This specimen belongs to a study of blood T cell repertoires in COVID-19. TCRdb's table, derived via immunoSEQ multiplex PCR, lists solely in-frame clones and lacks some. The top ten hold 9.8% of the sample, which has 150,000 to 180,000 clones, roughly 82% seen once. With 7 bases removed from V and 8 bases from J, the gap between germline ends came to 14 bases. Germline V gene sequence: CDR1 SGHDN, CDR2 FVKESK. CDR3 length: 13 amino acids. The chain carries TRBV14 and TRBJ1-4; tentatively, D is TRBD1 (5 bases). Source material: peripheral blood. The receptor was isolated from a woman between 45 and 60 years old with acute or convalescent COVID-19. The CDR3 reads CASNQGQTEKLFF. The CDR3 DNA sequence: TGTGCCAGCAACCAGGGCCAAACCGAAAAACTGTTTTTT.